What follows are 26 T cell receptor beta chains derived from one specimen sequenced in a study of T cell repertoires in cytomegalovirus infection. TCRdb re-called the reads through MiXCR, storing one row per CDR3 protein. The table lists 200,000 or so distinct CDR3 sequences, about 39% of them singletons. Antigens for these TCRs are unknown. Sequences were derived from CD8+ T cells from cultured PBMCs, sampled from culture after CMV antigen stimulation. These receptors were obtained from a human donor in good health (CMV status not recorded). Some clones in this sample may be carry-over from other donors' samples.

The chain carries TRBV6-1 and TRBJ2-7, with no clear D. V shed 1 base and J shed 6 bases, with 7 bases lying between them. From germline, CDR1 is MNHNS and CDR2 SASEGT. The CDR3 loop spans 12 amino acids. The DNA of the CDR3 is TGTGCCAGCAGTGAAGGGGTCCTCGAGCAGTACTTC. Translation: CASSEGVLEQYF.

This clonotype was seen a few times. The chain is built from TRBV7-3 and TRBJ2-2, with TRBD1 identical over 9 bases. In germline, CDR1 is SGHTA, CDR2 FQGTGA. With V trimmed by 5 bases and J by 4 bases, 8 bases remained unmatched. The CDR3 covers 16 residues. The CDR3: CASSATGGIGTGELFF. DNA of the CDR3: TGTGCCAGCAGCGCCACAGGGGGCATTGGCACCGGGGAGCTGTTTTTT.

The CDR3 DNA is TGTGCCAGCAGCTTAGCGGGAGTAAGGTACAATGAGCAGTTCTTC. Protein: CASSLAGVRYNEQFF. The chain uses TRBV7-8 and TRBJ2-1; tentatively, D is TRBD2 (5 bases). This CDR3 region has 15 residues. Trimming removed 0 bases from V and 4 bases from J, with 10 bases in between. Germline V gene lookup returns CDR1 SGHVS and CDR2 FQNEAQ.

This clonotype was counted only a few times. V is TRBV6-5 and J is TRBJ2-7; D is unclear. V lost 11 bases to trimming and J lost 2 bases, with 16 bases between them. The CDR3 has 13 residues. Germline-derived CDR1 and CDR2 are MNHEY and SVGAGI. The DNA for the CDR3 is TGTGCCTCAGCAGACCGCCCCGCCTACGAGCAGTACTTC. Translating it yields CASADRPAYEQYF.

This clonotype was found a few times. The genes are TRBV10-3 and TRBJ2-5; 11 positions match TRBD2. This CDR3 spans 16 amino acids. V lost 4 bases to trimming and J lost 1 base; unmatched junction nucleotides: 5. Germline CDR1 reads ENHRY; CDR2 reads SYGVKD. The CDR3 sequence: CAISGSSGGSQETQYF. CDR3 nucleotides: TGTGCCATCAGTGGTTCTAGCGGGGGGAGCCAAGAGACCCAGTACTTC.

Concerning this clonotype: This clone may be a read error of a much larger clone one base away. The chain combines TRBV7-8 with TRBJ2-3, with 13 bases fitting TRBD2. The CDR3 length is 17 residues. CDR1 and CDR2 (germline): SGHVS, FQNEAQ. CDR3 residues: CASSFLLAGGLTDMQYF. The CDR3 nucleotides read TGTGCCAGCAGCTTTCTACTAGCGGGAGGGCTCACAGATATGCAGTATTTT.

V usage is TRBV7-9 and J usage is TRBJ2-7; a possible D gene is TRBD1 (6 bases). The germline V gene has CDR1 SEHNR and CDR2 FQNEAQ (reference sequence). The CDR3 has 12 residues. Trimming removed 3 bases from V and 6 bases from J, with 9 bases in between. The CDR3 nucleotides are TGTGCCAGCAGCTTGAACAGGGTCGAGCAGTACTTC. Its protein product is CASSLNRVEQYF.

The chain recombines TRBV19 with TRBJ1-6; D unclear. The CDR3 runs to 15 residues. Trimming took off 5 bases at V and 7 bases at J, with 15 bases between the two ends. Germline V lookup: CDR1 LNHDA, CDR2 SQIVND (reference sequence). The CDR3 region is CASSPDTLGNSPLHF. CDR3 nucleotide sequence: TGTGCCAGTAGTCCCGACACCTTGGGCAATTCACCCCTCCACTTT.

The V call is TRBV7-6, the J call TRBJ2-2; D might be TRBD2 (6 bases). This CDR3 region has 17 residues. Germline CDR1 and CDR2: SGHVS and FNYEAQ. V lost 0 bases, J lost 3 bases, and 14 bases lay in between. In DNA, the CDR3 is TGTGCCAGCAGCTTAGCGGGAGGACAAAAATACACCGGGGAGCTGTTTTTT. Translating gives CASSLAGGQKYTGELFF.

The rearrangement joins TRBV7-9 to TRBJ2-7, with D maybe TRBD2 (6 bases). Trimming stripped 4 bases from V and 3 bases from J, with 19 bases between. The germline V gene has CDR1 SEHNR and CDR2 FQNEAQ (reference sequence). The CDR3 has 16 amino acids. CDR3 sequence: CASSSLPGLSDYEQYF. The CDR3 DNA follows: TGTGCCAGCAGCTCATTGCCGGGACTTAGCGACTACGAGCAGTACTTC. The variable domain in full, completed from reference TRBV7-9 and TRBJ2-7, reads DTGVSQNPRHKITKRGQNVTFRCDPISEHNRLYWYRQTLGQGPEFLTYFQNEAQLEKSRLLSDRFSAERPKGSFSTLEIQRTEQGDSAMYLCASSSLPGLSDYEQYFGPGTRLTVT.

The chain recombines TRBV7-2 with TRBJ1-2; D is uncertain. The CDR3 has 12 amino acids. From germline, CDR1 is SGHTA and CDR2 FQGNSA. V lost 11 bases, J lost 7 bases, and 17 bases lay in between. Here the CDR3 reads CAFPRELGGYTF. Here the CDR3 DNA reads TGTGCCTTTCCCCGGGAGCTGGGTGGCTACACCTTC.

The V and J genes are TRBV12-3 or TRBV12-4 and TRBJ2-3; TRBD1 matches 7 bases. With V trimmed by 4 bases and J by 0 bases, 7 bases remained unmatched. The length of the CDR3 is 16 residues. CDR3 amino acids: CASSSPTGSSTDTQYF. For the CDR3, the DNA is TGTGCCAGCAGTTCTCCGACAGGGAGTAGCACAGATACGCAGTATTTT.

This chain uses TRBV7-6 with TRBJ1-5, with D unclear. CDR1 is SGHVS, CDR2 FNYEAQ, per germline. Between the trimmed V and J ends, which lost 3 bases and 0 bases, there was a span of 6 bases. This CDR3 is built from 14 residues. Written as DNA, the CDR3 is TGTGCCAGCAGCTTTGGAGATAGCAATCAGCCCCAGCATTTT. It specifies CASSFGDSNQPQHF.

The rearrangement links TRBV27 to TRBJ2-5, with a weak D call TRBD2 (6 bases). Trimming shortened V by 8 bases and J by 4 bases, and 17 bases separated the two germline ends. CDR1 is MNHEY and CDR2 is SMNVEV in the germline V gene (reference sequence). This CDR3 is 14 amino acids long. The CDR3: CASHQTGDPETQYF. The CDR3 DNA reads as TGTGCCAGCCACCAAACGGGGGACCCAGAGACCCAGTACTTC.

This clonotype appeared a single time. The gene calls are TRBV29-1 and TRBJ2-7; 11 bases agree with TRBD1. The V segment lost 1 base and the J segment 2 bases; nucleotides outside the gene matches: 4. The CDR3 has 15 amino acids. Germline assignment: CDR1 SQVTM and CDR2 ANQGSEA. The chain's CDR3 is CSVEGGTGGPYEQYF. CDR3 coding DNA: TGCAGCGTTGAAGGTGGGACAGGGGGTCCCTACGAGCAGTACTTC.

The J gene is TRBJ2-1, the V gene TRBV19; TRBD1 or TRBD2 may be the D gene (5 bases each). CDR1 and CDR2 from the germline V gene are LNHDA and SQIVND (reference sequence). The CDR3 has 17 amino acids. Trimming cost V 1 base and J 1 base, with 14 bases left between them. CDR3 nucleotide sequence: TGTGCCAGTAGTATAGCCTTACTGGGACCTTCCTACAATGAGCAGTTCTTC. It is translated as CASSIALLGPSYNEQFF.

This clonotype was found a few times. The chain links TRBV6-6 to TRBJ2-7; D gene unclear. Germline V gene sequence: CDR1 MNHNY, CDR2 SVGAGI (reference sequence). The CDR3 sequence is 18 residues long. V lost 5 bases, J lost 2 bases, and 25 bases lay in between. The DNA of the CDR3 is TGTGCCAGCAGTCCCCATACTGGATGGAGACCGAAAACCTACGAGCAGTACTTC. It encodes CASSPHTGWRPKTYEQYF.

CDR3 sequence: CASSFQVTRQETQYF. CDR3 sequence (DNA): TGTGCCAGCAGCTTCCAGGTGACCCGGCAAGAGACCCAGTACTTC. The V gene is TRBV7-8, the J gene TRBJ2-5; unclear D gene. The CDR3 spans 15 residues. The germline V and J ends were trimmed by 3 bases and 2 bases, with 13 bases remaining between them. Germline V gene data show CDR1 as SGHVS and CDR2 as FQNEAQ.

CDR3 residues: CASSDRRDGFHGYTF. The CDR3 DNA sequence: TGTGCCAGCAGTGACCGGCGGGACGGGTTCCATGGCTACACCTTC. The chain recombines TRBV2 with TRBJ1-2, with D perhaps TRBD1 (5 bases). Trimming took 3 bases from V and 6 from J, leaving 17 bases between them. The germline gives CDR1 SNHLY, CDR2 FYNNEI. This CDR3 has 15 amino acids.

This clonotype has just a few counts. The V gene is TRBV7-9, the J gene TRBJ1-1; TRBD1 agrees at 9 bases. Germline V gene data show CDR1 as SEHNR and CDR2 as FQNEAQ (reference sequence). V lost 1 base to trimming and J lost 4 bases; unmatched junction nucleotides: 13. The CDR3 extends over 18 amino acids. The CDR3 nucleotides read TGTGCCAGCAGCTTAGGATCTTTTTTGGGACAGGGAGGCACTGAAGCTTTCTTT. Translated, it gives CASSLGSFLGQGGTEAFF.

The chain recombines TRBV11-2 with TRBJ2-1; 7 nucleotides match TRBD2. From germline, CDR1 is SGHAT and CDR2 FQNNGV. V gave up 0 bases and J gave up 0 bases; unmatched junction bases: 11. This CDR3 is 19 amino acids long. The CDR3 loop reads CASSLDPQQRGPSYNEQFF. DNA of the CDR3: TGTGCCAGCAGCTTAGACCCCCAACAGCGGGGTCCCTCCTACAATGAGCAGTTCTTC.

This clonotype occurred a few times. The chain carries TRBV7-2 and TRBJ2-7; 11 bases line up with TRBD2. The CDR3 sequence is 15 residues long. V trimming: 7 bases; J trimming: 3 bases; junction bases outside the gene matches: 8. CDR1 SGHTA and CDR2 FQGNSA come from the germline V gene. CDR3 protein: CASTETSGGIYEQYF. CDR3 nucleotide sequence: TGTGCCAGCACCGAAACTAGCGGGGGTATCTACGAGCAGTACTTC.

This clonotype occurred a few times. The rearrangement links TRBV11-3 to TRBJ2-6, with 12 bases that match TRBD1. V trimming: 5 bases; J trimming: 4 bases; junction bases outside the gene matches: 9. Germline V gene lookup returns CDR1 SGHNT and CDR2 YENEEA. The CDR3 extends over 18 amino acids. CDR3 region: CASSPGQGALPGANVLTF. For the CDR3, the DNA is TGTGCCAGCAGCCCGGGACAGGGGGCCTTACCCGGGGCCAACGTCCTGACTTTC.

The J gene is TRBJ2-1, the V gene TRBV7-9, with D tentatively TRBD2 (5 bases). The V end was cut by 2 bases, the J end by 9 bases, with 11 bases between. The CDR3 runs 13 residues. From germline, CDR1 is SEHNR and CDR2 FQNEAQ (reference sequence). The CDR3 spells CASSLSETSEQFF. For the CDR3, the DNA is TGTGCCAGCAGCTTATCCGAAACTAGTGAGCAGTTCTTC.

This clonotype was counted between two and nine times. The chain links TRBV4-1 to TRBJ1-1, with D unclear. The CDR3 sequence is 16 residues long. V was cut by 3 bases and J by 0 bases, with 14 bases left in between. Germline V gene sequence: CDR1 MGHRA, CDR2 YSYEKL. The CDR3 sequence is CASSHWGARMNTEAFF. CDR3 bases: TGCGCCAGCAGCCACTGGGGAGCCCGAATGAACACTGAAGCTTTCTTT.

This chain joins TRBV27 and TRBJ2-2; TRBD2 is a possible D gene (7 bases). CDR1 MNHEY and CDR2 SMNVEV come from the germline V gene (reference sequence). V shed 7 bases and J shed 3 bases, with 12 bases lying between them. The CDR3 is 14 amino acids. Written as DNA, the CDR3 is TGTGCCAGCACCTGGGGGGGGCACACCGGGGAGCTGTTTTTT. Its translation: CASTWGGHTGELFF.